This TCR beta chain was identified in a study of human T cells and chemical hapten exposure. Trimming removed 5 bases from V and 0 bases from J, with 8 bases in between. The CDR3 is 15 amino acids. CDR1 MNHEY and CDR2 SMNVEV come from the germline V gene (reference sequence). The time point is: patch test 3, about 24 weeks after DPC sensitization. Treatment described: therapeutic diphenylcyclopropenone sensitization with weekly scalp DPC. This clonotype has only a few counts. TCRdb ran MiXCR on the RACE reads and lists one entry per CDR3 protein. Here the sample spans 95,000 to 150,000 distinct CDR3 sequences, approximately 10% being singletons.

The clonotype originates from a woman aged 45-65 years with alopecia areata. Some clones in this sample may be carry-over from other donors' samples. Material: whole blood, obtained in connection with sensitization to the hapten diphenylcyclopropenone (DPC). The chain couples TRBV27 to TRBJ2-6, with unresolved D. The CDR3 DNA reads as TGTGCCAGCAGTCCAGTTGTCTCTGGGGCCAACGTCCTGACTTTC. Protein: CASSPVVSGANVLTF.